This T cell receptor (beta chain) was identified in a study of type 1 and type 2 diabetes patients (dated by TCRdb to 2016 to 2018). As for the study more broadly: Eight or nine type 1 diabetes patients, four type 2 diabetes patients and roughly 6 nondiabetic controls, all recruited in China, made up the cohort. Throughout the study, CD4 or CD8 MicroBeads on MACS columns were used to positively select CD4+ and CD8+ T cells from PBMCs. A total of fewer than 20 million paired-end reads were generated across the whole study. The study used high-throughput sequencing to profile TCRbeta repertoires and compare individuals with type 1 diabetes, type 2 diabetes and no diabetes. Type 2 diabetes patients served as a disease comparison group for the type 1 diabetes patients. When approximately 18-cycle amplification was compared with approximately 27-cycle amplification, V gene usage looked similar, suggesting that primer efficiencies were similar and PCR bias was random. TCRbeta libraries were sequenced paired-end on Illumina HiSeq 2000 or MiSeq instruments.

Only a few counts were recorded for this clonotype. Its antigen is not yet known. Base quality data are lacking; no much larger clone is found one base away. Inclusive of the bounding cysteine and phenylalanine, the CDR3 is 14 residues long. Only the CDR3 DNA is retained, 42 bases long and in frame from the first base. V is pared back by 0 bases and J by 3 bases, with 9 bases lying between the germline termini. CDR1 and CDR2 are read off the germline V gene as SGHRS and YFSETQ. Sequenced on an Illumina MiSeq. Genomic DNA from sorted T cell subsets was used as template for TCRbeta CDR3 amplification. Multiplex PCR with 30 forward and 13 reverse primers amplified the TCRbeta CDR3 region. AMPure XP beads were used to purify the PCR products, after which a second roughly 23-cycle PCR added indices and adaptors. Before sequencing, the libraries were purified from gel with the QIAquick Gel Extraction Kit. From the authors' description of their analysis: FLASH was used to merge the paired-end reads, and IgBLAST was used to align the reads to IMGT V, D and J germline references. Reads with below 70% alignment identity to germline references were discarded, leaving 8.5 million to 14 million reads study-wide. IMGT definitions were followed to assign CDR3 boundaries, reading frame and productivity. Highly-expanded clones were defined as clones making up 1% or more of reads, and normalized Shannon entropy was used to measure diversity. Unpaired two-tailed t-tests were used to test for differences in Shannon entropy between groups. Using fastp at Q25 and MiXCR, TCRdb reprocessed the public reads and kept productive beta chains. Each CDR3 protein appears once, grouped with its most common genes and DNA. These V and J calls rely on TCRdb rather than the paper's analysis. The sample records more than 250,000 distinct CDR3 sequences, roughly 48% of which are singletons. The ten biggest clones cover roughly an eighth of the sample.

Here is what the overall study found, with its caveats: Type 2 diabetes repertoires showed high diversity, significantly greater than type 1 diabetes repertoires in both CD4+ and CD8+ T cells. Because only a limited number of T2D and control samples were sequenced, some T1D-only HECs might also appear in more T2D or control samples. V and J gene usage patterns of type 2 diabetes and control samples were highly correlated, averaging around 0.97 between samples. Type 2 diabetes patients had few highly-expanded CD4+ clones (median one), and those clones made up a median about 3.9% of reads. Study groups were not matched for age and gender, which possibly biased interpretation.

Every diabetic patient fulfilled standard classification criteria for type 1 or type 2 diabetes, and glucose and C-peptide were evaluated using WHO-recommended methods. Exclusion applied to any donor with other autoimmune diseases or infections within the previous four weeks. From each participant, 9.5 to 10 milliliters of peripheral blood were collected. PBMCs were isolated with LymphoPrep density separation. This sequence was found in a man aged 18 to 29 with type 2 diabetes. The sample was peripheral blood mononuclear cells (PBMCs). The sequence links TRBV5-1 to TRBJ1-1; no D gene is confidently identified. Here is the DNA: TGCGCCAGCAGCTTGGAGGGTATCGACACTGAAGCTTTCTTT. Its product reads: CASSLEGIDTEAFF.